The T cell receptor (beta chain) under discussion was sequenced for a study of naive and memory T cell subsets. CDR1 is SGHTA, CDR2 FQGTGA, per germline. Trimming removed 5 bases at V and 5 bases at J, with 18 bases between. The CDR3 loop spans 15 amino acids. Both TRBC1 and TRBC2 were covered by a beta constant-region primer of two equimolar oligonucleotides. TCRdb redid the calling of the UMI-ligation and nested PCR reads with MiXCR, one entry per CDR3 protein. The sample contains 81,000 or so distinct CDR3 sequences, 6% to 7.5% of which appear only once. The table lists this clonotype with a few counts.

V is TRBV7-3 and J is TRBJ2-5; unclear D gene. Input material: central memory CD4+ T cells from blood. This clonotype was obtained from a human donor in good health. The CDR3 DNA reads TGTGCCAGCAGCCCGGGCCCCCAACAAAGGGAGACCCAGTACTTC. This gives the protein CASSPGPQQRETQYF.